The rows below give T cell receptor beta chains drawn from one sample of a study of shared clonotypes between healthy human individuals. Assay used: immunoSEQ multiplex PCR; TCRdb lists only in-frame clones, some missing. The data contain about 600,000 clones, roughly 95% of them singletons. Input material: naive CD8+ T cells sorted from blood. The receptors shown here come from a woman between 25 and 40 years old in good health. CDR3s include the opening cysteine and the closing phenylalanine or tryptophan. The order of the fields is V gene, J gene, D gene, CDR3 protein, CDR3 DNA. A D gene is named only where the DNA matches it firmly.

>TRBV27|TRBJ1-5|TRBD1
CASSLGGQSNQPQHF
TGTGCCAGCAGTTTAGGGGGACAGAGCAATCAGCCCCAGCATTTT
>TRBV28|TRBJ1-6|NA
CASNGYNSPLHF
TGTGCCAGCAACGGCTATAATTCACCCCTCCACTTT
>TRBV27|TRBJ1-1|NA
CASSLSMWTEAFF
TGTGCCAGCAGTTTATCGATGTGGACTGAAGCTTTCTTT
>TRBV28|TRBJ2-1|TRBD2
CASSSGTSGYNEQFF
TGTGCCAGCAGTTCCGGGACTAGCGGATACAATGAGCAGTTCTTC
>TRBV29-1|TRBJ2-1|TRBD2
CSVAGYSGSSYNEQFF
TGCAGCGTGGCGGGTTATAGCGGGAGCTCCTACAATGAGCAGTTCTTC
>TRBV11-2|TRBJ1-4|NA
CASSLDYRDTNEKLFF
TGTGCCAGCAGCTTAGATTATAGGGATACTAATGAAAAACTGTTTTTT
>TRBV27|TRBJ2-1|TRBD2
CASSFLAGAHEQFF
TGTGCCAGCAGTTTCCTAGCGGGAGCCCATGAGCAGTTCTTC
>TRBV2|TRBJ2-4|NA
CAGGPAKNIQYF
TGTGCAGGGGGGCCAGCCAAAAACATTCAGTACTTC
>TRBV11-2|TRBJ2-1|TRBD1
CASSQTGSNEQFF
TGTGCCAGCAGCCAGACAGGGAGCAATGAGCAGTTCTTC
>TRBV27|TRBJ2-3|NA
CASSLVSGVEDTQYF
TGTGCCAGCAGTTTAGTATCGGGAGTGGAAGATACGCAGTATTTT
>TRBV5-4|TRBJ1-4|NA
CASSLDNEKLFF
TGTGCCAGCAGCTTGGATAATGAAAAACTGTTTTTT
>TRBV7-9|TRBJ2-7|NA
CASSLEYEQYF
TGTGCCAGCAGCTTGGAATACGAGCAGTACTTC
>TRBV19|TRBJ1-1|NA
CASSTRKGAPNTEAFF
TGTGCCAGTAGTACTAGGAAAGGGGCGCCCAACACTGAAGCTTTCTTT
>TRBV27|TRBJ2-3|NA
CASSFVSTDTQYF
TGTGCCAGCAGTTTCGTTAGCACAGATACGCAGTATTTT
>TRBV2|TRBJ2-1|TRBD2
CASSELAGTLDNEQFF
TGTGCCAGCAGTGAGCTAGCGGGTACCTTAGACAATGAGCAGTTCTTC
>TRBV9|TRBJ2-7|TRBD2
CASSLTSGRSEQYF
TGTGCCAGCAGCCTAACTAGCGGGAGATCCGAGCAGTACTTC
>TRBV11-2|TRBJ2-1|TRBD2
CASSLERGDPRSYNEQFF
TGTGCCAGCAGCTTAGAGCGGGGGGATCCCCGATCCTACAATGAGCAGTTCTTC
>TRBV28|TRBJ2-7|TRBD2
CASIAGASSYEQYF
TGTGCCAGTATAGCGGGCGCGAGCTCCTACGAGCAGTACTTC
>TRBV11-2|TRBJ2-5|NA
CASSTPMIGDWETQYF
TGTGCCAGCAGCACGCCTATGATTGGGGATTGGGAGACCCAGTACTTC
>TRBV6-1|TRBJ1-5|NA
CASSATGLPSNQPQHF
TGTGCCAGCAGTGCGACAGGTTTACCTAGCAATCAGCCCCAGCATTTT
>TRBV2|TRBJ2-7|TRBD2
CASVLGAGGIYEQYF
TGTGCCAGCGTCCTCGGAGCGGGAGGCATTTACGAGCAGTACTTC